This T cell receptor (beta chain) is from a study of T cell responses to AZD1222 COVID-19 vaccine. Study-wide context: Doses given second, at about 4 or about 12 weeks, were pooled.

With regard to this clone: Its antigen is not identified.

Study-level findings and limits: Donors were chiefly white British, with a greater number of females, and clonal diversity was perhaps underestimated. Close to half of all spike-specific TCRs reportedly target regions of the variants that are unmutated. A rise in Spike-specific TCR breadth and depth followed two AZD1222 doses.

From germline, CDR1 is MNHEY and CDR2 SMNVEV (reference sequence). Between the trimmed V and J ends, which lost 6 bases and 3 bases, there was a span of 10 bases. CDR3 length: 13 amino acids. Data came from immunoSEQ multiplex PCR; TCRdb stores just in-frame clones and leaves some out. The sample holds roughly 140,000 clones, around 93% seen once. The clonotype was recovered from an adult in good health. The sequences come from peripheral blood, collected on day 0 of AZD1222 vaccination. The rearrangement joins TRBV27 to TRBJ2-3; D remains ambiguous. The CDR3, as DNA: TGTGCCAGCAGAAGCTTGCGTACAGATACGCAGTATTTT. This codes for CASRSLRTDTQYF.